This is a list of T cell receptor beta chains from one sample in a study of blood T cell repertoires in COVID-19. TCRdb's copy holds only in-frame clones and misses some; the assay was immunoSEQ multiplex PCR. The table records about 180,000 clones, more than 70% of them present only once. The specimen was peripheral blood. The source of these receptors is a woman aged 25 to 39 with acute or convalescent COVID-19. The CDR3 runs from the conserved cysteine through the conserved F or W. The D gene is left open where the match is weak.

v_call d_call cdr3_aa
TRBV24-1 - CATSTRYNEQFF
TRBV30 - CAWSVLSSGAKLFF
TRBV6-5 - CASMAAGANVLTF
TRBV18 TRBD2 CASSRSGMLQETQYF
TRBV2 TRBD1 CASTTGTGGYNIQYF
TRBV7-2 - CASSPERTGELFF
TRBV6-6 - CASGRGYEQYF
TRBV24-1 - CATSLSGTYNEQFF
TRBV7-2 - CASSLGRGTGANVLTF
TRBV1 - CTSSQVSLGWFPQYF
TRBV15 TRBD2 CATRATGTSYNEQFF
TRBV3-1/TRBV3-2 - CASSQKAVGANVLTF
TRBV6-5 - CASSYAVTGAGEKLFF
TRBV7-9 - CASSPHDIDIQYF
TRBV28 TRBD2 CASSLLTGGDTQYF
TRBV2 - CASTPQGNSPLHF
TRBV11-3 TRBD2 CASSPGLNEQFF
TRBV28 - CAAGSGGLNEKLFF
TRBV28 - CASSFGGSENQPQHF
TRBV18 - CASSRLGSNTEAFF
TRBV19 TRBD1 CASSSLPGGVGAFF
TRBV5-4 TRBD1 CASSSTGYGYTF
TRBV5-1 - CASSLSSPTGHQFF
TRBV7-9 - CASTLGTYNEQFF
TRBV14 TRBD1 CASSRGTAGSPLHF
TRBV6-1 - CASSEARRQYGYTF
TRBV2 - CASSDSGFYEQYF
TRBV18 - CASAVAPRGYEQYF
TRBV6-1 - CASSEWWGVGEQYF
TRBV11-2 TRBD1 CASSFTGGTDTQYF
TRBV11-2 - CASRRMGAGDEQYF
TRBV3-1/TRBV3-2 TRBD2 CASSRPLAGNYNEQFF
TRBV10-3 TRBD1 CAISEAPQGADTEAFF
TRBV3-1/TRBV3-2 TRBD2 CASSRWTSGSTDTQYF
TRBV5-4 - CASSSDSNQPQHF
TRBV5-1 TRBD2 CASSPTLAGANYEQYF
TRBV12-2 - CARAENLLPISYTF
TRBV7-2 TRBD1 CASSYLQGVVDGYTF
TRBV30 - CALSAGPATNEKLFF
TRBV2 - CASSQREPYGYTF
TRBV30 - CAWEIGDTQYF
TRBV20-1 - CSALTDYGYTF
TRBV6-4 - CASSAEHSGELFF
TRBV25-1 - CASSEGRFNSPLHF
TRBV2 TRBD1 CASSEGLGTGNQPQHF
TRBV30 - CAWSSLSGELFF
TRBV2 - CAVQGGQETQYF
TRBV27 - CASSSSGDGNTIYF
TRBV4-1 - CASSQRRARTVDTEAFF
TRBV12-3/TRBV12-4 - CASRVSGANVLTF
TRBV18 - CASSAGEAKNIQYF
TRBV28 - CASSSGSNYGYTF
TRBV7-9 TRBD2 CASSGGRADNEQFF
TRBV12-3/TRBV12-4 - CAGSSGNTIYF
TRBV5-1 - CASSFRGAGLEKLFF
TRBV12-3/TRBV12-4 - CASSLGEPVEQFF
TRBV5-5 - CASSFPATGYETQYF
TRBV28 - CASSLSGISKNIQYF
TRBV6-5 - CASSRYNEQFF